Listed here are 7 T cell receptor beta chains from one sample, sequenced in a study of blood T cell repertoires in COVID-19. Generated by immunoSEQ multiplex PCR, the TCRdb table keeps only in-frame clones and is missing some. This table holds more than 150,000 clones, approximately 80% found once. The sample consisted of PBMCs or T cells enriched from blood (not recorded which). Source of these receptors: a man between 60 and 75 years old who had been exposed to COVID-19.

The gene calls are TRBV30 and TRBJ1-2; 7 nucleotides align to TRBD1. The CDR3 totals 14 residues. V lost 1 base, J lost 4 bases, and 6 bases stayed unmatched. CDR1 is GTSNPN, CDR2 SVGIG, per germline (reference sequence). CDR3: CAWSGSTGPYGYTF. In DNA, the CDR3 is TGTGCCTGGAGTGGATCGACAGGGCCCTATGGCTACACCTTC.

The chain uses TRBV2 and TRBJ2-5; weak D call: TRBD1 (5 bases). Germline CDR1 and CDR2: SNHLY and FYNNEI. The V gene lost 1 base and the J gene lost 2 bases, with 17 bases spanning the gap. The CDR3 covers 17 residues. The CDR3 sequence is CASSEEKTALLQETQYF. CDR3 coding DNA: TGTGCCAGCAGTGAAGAAAAGACAGCCCTTCTTCAAGAGACCCAGTACTTC.

This clone was seen a few times. This chain uses TRBV4-1 with TRBJ2-5, with TRBD1 identical over 7 bases. V was clipped by 0 bases and J by 3 bases; unmatched bases: 7. The germline CDR1 and CDR2 sequences are MGHRA and YSYEKL. The CDR3 has 16 amino acids. The chain's CDR3 is CASSQDRDSRKETQYF. For the CDR3, the DNA is TGCGCCAGCAGCCAAGATAGGGACAGTAGAAAAGAGACCCAGTACTTC.

V and J are TRBV7-9 and TRBJ2-7; D is unresolved. The germline V and J ends were trimmed by 1 base and 7 bases, with 14 bases remaining between them. There are 14 residues in the CDR3. Per the germline V gene, CDR1 is SEHNR and CDR2 is FQNEAQ (reference sequence). The CDR3 loop reads CASSLGSSAREQYF. DNA for the CDR3: TGTGCCAGCAGCTTAGGGAGCTCGGCTAGGGAGCAGTACTTC.

The CDR3 is CASRTSYQETQYF. CDR3 nucleotide sequence: TGTGCCAGTAGGACTTCGTACCAAGAGACCCAGTACTTC. The chain employs TRBV19 and TRBJ2-5; no clear D gene. Germline V CDR1 and CDR2: LNHDA, SQIVND (reference sequence). Trimming pared 6 bases from V and 0 bases from J, leaving 8 bases between. The CDR3 totals 13 residues.

The rearrangement uses TRBV10-1 and TRBJ2-7; weak D call: TRBD2 (5 bases). This CDR3 has 12 residues. The V gene's germline CDR1 is WNHNN and CDR2 SYGVQD (reference sequence). Deletions cut 8 bases from V and 2 bases from J, with 10 bases between. CDR3 nucleotide sequence: TGCGCCAGCGTGTGGGAGACCTACGAGCAGTACTTC. Translated, it gives CASVWETYEQYF.

The chain carries TRBV2 and TRBJ2-1, with TRBD1 as a possible D gene (5 bases). With 7 bases removed from V and 2 bases from J, the gap between germline ends came to 12 bases. Per the germline V gene, CDR1 is SNHLY and CDR2 is FYNNEI. This CDR3 comprises 14 residues. The CDR3 coding sequence is TGTGCCAGCAAGGGTCTGGACACCTACAATGAGCAGTTCTTC. Amino acids: CASKGLDTYNEQFF.